This T cell receptor beta chain was identified in a study of T cell repertoires in ileal Crohn's disease. Study information: Every patient was operated on for stricturing (approximately 60%) or penetrating (approximately 40%) complications. From the resection specimen's proximal margin, biopsies were taken as MI.

Study-level points and caveats: Sorted CD8 T cells held more high-frequency clones than CD4.

This table comes from immunoSEQ multiplex PCR, and its TCRdb copy is limited to in-frame clones, with some not included. The table has 7,000 to 7,500 clones, around 72% seen once. This clone has just a few counts. The target antigen is unknown. The time point: proximal margin of the surgical specimen (macroscopically non-inflamed). Sequencing used ileal tissue. The source is an adult with Crohn's disease.

CDR3 region: CASSQEGVVTDTQYF. The DNA for the CDR3 is TGCGCCAGCAGCCAAGAAGGGGTTGTAACAGATACGCAGTATTTT. The chain has TRBV4-1 and TRBJ2-3; tentatively, D is TRBD1 (5 bases). CDR3 length: 15 amino acids. Germline V lookup: CDR1 MGHRA, CDR2 YSYEKL. Trimming removed 0 bases from V and 3 bases from J, with 10 bases in between.